Presented here are 23 T cell receptor beta chains from one specimen sequenced in a study of shared clonotypes between healthy human individuals. The protocol was immunoSEQ multiplex PCR, while the TCRdb copy is restricted to in-frame clones and leaves out a portion. The sample shows roughly 500,000 clones, 65% to 85% of them seen only once. Sequences were obtained from PBMCs. The receptor source for this set is a woman aged 40 to 55 in good health. Some clones in this sample may be carry-over from other donors' samples.

This clone was recorded a few times. This sequence may be a read error, since a much larger clone differs from it by one base. The sample holds other DNA sequences that translate to the same CDR3. The chain's CDR3 is CASSSGTGKETQYF. The CDR3 DNA follows: TGCGCCAGCAGCTCCGGGACAGGCAAAGAGACTCAGTACTTC. This sequence joins TRBV5-1 and TRBJ2-5; 8 bases are a match to TRBD1. The CDR3 is 14 residues long. Germline lookup yields CDR1 SGHRS and CDR2 YFSETQ.

About this clone itself: A far more abundant clone sits one base away, making this likely a read error. This sequence joins TRBV25-1 and TRBJ1-1; D uncertain. The CDR3 extends over 12 amino acids. V lost 5 bases and J 8 bases, leaving 12 bases between the germline ends. Looked up from germline, CDR1 is MGHDK and CDR2 is SYGVNS. The CDR3 DNA is TGTGCCAGCAGTCTGAATGAAGGGGAAGCTTTCTTT. It is translated as CASSLNEGEAFF.

The chain carries TRBV5-1 and TRBJ2-1; possible D gene TRBD2, 6 bases. V was trimmed by 2 bases and J by 3 bases, leaving 9 bases between them. The CDR3 sequence is 14 residues long. The germline V gene encodes CDR1 SGHRS and CDR2 YFSETQ. CDR3 protein: CASSFSGFYNEQFF. The CDR3, as DNA: TGCGCCAGCAGCTTTAGCGGCTTCTACAATGAGCAGTTCTTC.

J is TRBJ2-5 and V is TRBV2; the D gene is possibly TRBD2 (5 bases). Germline V gene data show CDR1 as SNHLY and CDR2 as FYNNEI. Deletions cut 1 base from V and 7 bases from J, with 13 bases between. The CDR3 has 14 residues. The CDR3 sequence is CASSEELASGTQYF. In nucleotides, the CDR3 is TGTGCCAGCAGTGAAGAGTTAGCGTCCGGGACCCAGTACTTC.

V is TRBV11-2 and J is TRBJ2-2, with no clear D. The V end lost 1 base, the J end lost 0 bases, and 6 bases lay between the germline ends. CDR3 size: 15 residues. Germline CDR1 and CDR2: SGHAT and FQNNGV. The CDR3 DNA follows: TGTGCCAGCAGCTTAGGCTGGCCGAACACCGGGGAGCTGTTTTTT. Its protein is CASSLGWPNTGELFF. Combining the CDR3 with reference TRBV11-2 and TRBJ2-2 gives the whole variable domain EAGVAQSPRYKIIEKRQSVAFWCNPISGHATLYWYQQILGQGPKLLIQFQNNGVVDDSQLPKDRFSAERLKGVDSTLKIQPAKLEDSAVYLCASSLGWPNTGELFFGEGSRLTVL.

This clone was detected many times. V is TRBV7-6 and J is TRBJ2-2; 12 positions agree with TRBD1. The CDR3 totals 16 residues. V dropped 5 bases and J dropped 6; count of bases not matched to a gene: 7. Germline CDR1 SGHVS, CDR2 FNYEAQ. CDR3: CASSAGTGGASGELFF. The CDR3 DNA is TGTGCCAGCAGCGCCGGGACAGGGGGCGCATCCGGGGAGCTGTTTTTT.

The rearrangement uses TRBV7-8 and TRBJ1-2; D remains unclear. Germline lookup yields CDR1 SGHVS and CDR2 FQNEAQ. Between the trimmed V and J ends, which lost 1 base and 3 bases, there was a span of 15 bases. There are 16 residues in the CDR3. CDR3 in amino acids: CASSLVSDRAHYGYTF. The CDR3 nucleotides are TGTGCCAGCAGCTTAGTATCCGATAGGGCCCACTATGGCTACACCTTC.

For this clone: An end of the junction does not agree with germline; a read error may underlie this. This rearrangement joins TRBV7-7 to TRBJ2-7; 8 positions agree with TRBD1. The CDR3 length is 13 residues. Germline-derived CDR1 and CDR2 are SSHAT and FNYEAQ (reference sequence). For the CDR3, the DNA is TGTGCTAGCAGCTACGACAGGGGCTACGAGCAGTACTTC. This encodes CASSYDRGYEQYF.

In regard to this clone: This sample includes further DNA sequences coding for the same CDR3. The chain links TRBV7-8 to TRBJ2-6; no clear D. The V gene's germline CDR1 is SGHVS and CDR2 FQNEAQ. The germline V and J ends were trimmed by 2 bases and 0 bases, with 8 bases remaining between them. The CDR3 has 16 residues. The CDR3 DNA reads as TGTGCCAGCAGCTTAACGGCCTCCTCTGGGGCCAACGTCCTGACTTTC. Translating it yields CASSLTASSGANVLTF.

Only one count was recorded for this clone. The rearrangement links TRBV29-1 to TRBJ2-3; D call uncertain. The V end was cut by 0 bases, the J end by 1 base, with 8 bases between. Germline values: CDR1 SQVTM, CDR2 ANQGSEA. The CDR3 covers 14 residues. Here the CDR3 DNA reads TGCAGCGTTGAAGATCGGAGCCGCACAGATACGCAGTATTTT. Encoded protein: CSVEDRSRTDTQYF.

This clone was picked up a small number of times. The rearrangement joins TRBV5-5 to TRBJ1-1; D ambiguous. CDR1 and CDR2 (germline): SGHKS, YYEKEE (reference sequence). The CDR3 is 12 amino acids. V lost 4 bases, J lost 1 base, and 5 bases lay in between. The CDR3 DNA follows: TGTGCCAGCAGCGGTTCGAACACTGAAGCTTTCTTT. Translation gives CASSGSNTEAFF.

CDR3 in DNA: TGTGCCAGCACCGATGGAGGGACTAACAATGAGCAGTTCTTC. Protein product: CASTDGGTNNEQFF. The chain couples TRBV2 to TRBJ2-1; 7 nucleotides line up with TRBD2. Germline loops: CDR1 SNHLY, CDR2 FYNNEI. The CDR3 spans 14 residues. Trimming took 7 bases from V and 5 from J; bases not matched to a gene: 8. Full variable domain (outside the CDR3, taken from reference TRBV2 and TRBJ2-1): EPEVTQTPSHQVTQMGQEVILRCVPISNHLYFYWYRQILGQKVEFLVSFYNNEISEKSEIFDDQFSVERPDGSNFTLKIRSTKLEDSAMYFCASTDGGTNNEQFFGPGTRLTVL.

The genes are TRBV11-2 and TRBJ2-1, with 8 positions matching TRBD2. The CDR3 has 13 residues. In germline, CDR1 is SGHAT, CDR2 FQNNGV. J was trimmed by 8 bases and V by 5 bases; bases with no gene match: 5. The CDR3 DNA sequence: TGTGCCAGCAGCCCAGGGACTAGGGATGAGCAGTTCTTC. It specifies CASSPGTRDEQFF. The full variable domain, with the rest looked up from reference TRBV11-2 and TRBJ2-1, is EAGVAQSPRYKIIEKRQSVAFWCNPISGHATLYWYQQILGQGPKLLIQFQNNGVVDDSQLPKDRFSAERLKGVDSTLKIQPAKLEDSAVYLCASSPGTRDEQFFGPGTRLTVL.

Ten or more counts support this clone. Other DNA sequences in the sample encode the same CDR3. V and J are TRBV7-8 and TRBJ2-2; D possibly corresponds to TRBD2 (5 bases). The CDR3 covers 13 residues. Germline V lookup: CDR1 SGHVS, CDR2 FQNEAQ. Trimming cost V 7 bases and J 2 bases, with 8 bases left between them. The CDR3 loop is CASTPGNTGELFF. CDR3 DNA sequence: TGTGCCAGCACCCCGGGAAACACCGGGGAGCTGTTTTTT.

This clone was counted between two and nine times. This sequence joins TRBV5-1 and TRBJ2-2; 10 bases align to TRBD2. The germline CDR1 and CDR2 sequences are SGHRS and YFSETQ. This CDR3 comprises 16 residues. The trim removed 2 bases at V and 1 base at J, leaving 2 bases unmatched. CDR3 nucleotides: TGCGCCAGCAGCTTCCGGACTAGCGGGAACACCGGGGAGCTGTTTTTT. It is translated as CASSFRTSGNTGELFF.

This clone occurred once. The chain is built from TRBV11-2 and TRBJ1-2, with D possibly matching TRBD1 (6 bases). Trimming pared 5 bases from V and 4 bases from J, leaving 14 bases between. CDR3 length equals 14 residues. Germline CDR1 is SGHAT and CDR2 is FQNNGV. In DNA, the CDR3 is TGTGCCAGCAGCGAAGGGTCGGGGGCCTATGGCTACACCTTC. Its translation: CASSEGSGAYGYTF.

About this clone itself: Possible read error: a much larger clone is one base away. This sequence joins TRBV28 and TRBJ2-7; D gene ambiguous. The germline V gene encodes CDR1 MDHEN and CDR2 SYDVKM. Deletions cut 3 bases from V and 2 bases from J, with 2 bases between. There are 11 residues in the CDR3. The CDR3 nucleotides are TGTGCCAGCAGTTTCCCCTACGAGCAGTACTTC. Its protein product is CASSFPYEQYF.

Notes on this clone: At the DNA level, this CDR3 is encoded by other sequences in the same sample as well. J is TRBJ1-5 and V is TRBV28; D unresolved. The CDR3 is 12 residues long. Trimming removed 2 bases from V and 2 bases from J, with 1 base in between. Germline loops: CDR1 MDHEN, CDR2 SYDVKM. CDR3 in amino acids: CASSLGNQPQHF. Written as DNA, the CDR3 is TGTGCCAGCAGTTTAGGCAATCAGCCCCAGCATTTT.

The rearrangement links TRBV4-2 to TRBJ2-2; D call uncertain. Germline CDR1 LGHNA, CDR2 YNFKEQ. The V end lost 1 base, the J end lost 6 bases, and 15 bases lay between the germline ends. The CDR3 sequence is 16 residues long. The DNA of the CDR3 is TGTGCCAGCAGCCAAGTACAGCCTTCTATGGCCGGGGAGCTGTTTTTT. Its translation: CASSQVQPSMAGELFF.

This clone occurred once. A far bigger clonotype differs at one base, so this is likely a read error. The V gene is TRBV7-9, the J gene TRBJ1-5; D not certain. Germline V lookup: CDR1 SEHNR, CDR2 FQNEAQ (reference sequence). The V end was cut by 5 bases, the J end by 7 bases, with 12 bases between. CDR3 length equals 13 residues. CDR3 sequence: CASSPQGVQPQHF. The CDR3 DNA is TGTGCCAGCAGCCCCCAAGGAGTGCAGCCCCAGCATTTT.

Here the CDR3 reads CASKPGQGARSAEKLFF. The CDR3 DNA is TGTGCCAGCAAACCGGGACAGGGGGCGAGGAGTGCCGAAAAACTGTTTTTT. This sequence joins TRBV28 and TRBJ1-4, with 12 bases matching TRBD1. J was trimmed by 8 bases and V by 7 bases; bases with no gene match: 14. The CDR3 consists of 17 residues. Per germline, CDR1 MDHEN and CDR2 SYDVKM.

This clone was picked up one time. CDR3 sequence (DNA): TGTGCCAGCAGTGTCATTAGCGGGAGAACCGGGGAGCTGTTTTTT. Protein: CASSVISGRTGELFF. The chain combines TRBV2 with TRBJ2-2; TRBD2 matches 9 bases. The length of the CDR3 is 15 residues. Per the germline V gene, CDR1 is SNHLY and CDR2 is FYNNEI. Trimming removed 4 bases from V and 5 bases from J; junction bases left unmatched: 5.

As concerns this clone: The junction differs from germline at one of its ends, possibly a read error. The CDR3 spells CASSRDRGNQNF. CDR3 coding DNA: TGTGCCAGCAGCCGGGACAGGGGTAATCAGAACTTC. The J gene is TRBJ2-4, the V gene TRBV7-9; TRBD1 matches at 10 bases. CDR1 and CDR2 (germline): SEHNR, FQNEAQ (reference sequence). CDR3 length: 12 amino acids.